The 31 T cell receptor beta chains below were found in one sample sequenced in a study of vaccination and CD4 T cells after COVID-19. Cultured CD4+ T cell DNA was sequenced using the Oncomine TCR Beta short-read assay. TCRdb reanalysed the PCR reads using MiXCR and keeps one entry per CDR3 protein. Of 8,000 to 9,000 distinct CDR3 sequences in the sample, about 43% were seen once. This sample's treatment: 10-day PBMC culture with coronavirus spike peptide pools or control peptides (ViraFEST assay). Collection of the unexposed donor's CD4+ T cells took place before the COVID-19 pandemic (2011-2018). No antigen has been assigned to these receptors. The sequenced material came from CD4+ T cells from blood, cultured in vitro. All receptors derive from a human donor in good health.

Concerning this clonotype: Germline and junction disagree at one end, which may indicate a read error. The chain joins TRBV6-2 or TRBV6-3 to TRBJ2-1, with D perhaps TRBD2 (6 bases). The CDR3 consists of 11 residues. Germline V CDR1 and CDR2: MNHEY, SVGEGT. Written as DNA, the CDR3 is TGTGCCAGCAGTTCTCCGGCGGGGCCGATCTTC. Its protein is CASSSPAGPIF.

As DNA, the CDR3 is TGCAGTGCTAGGGGTTTTGTGTGGGACACGACATACAATGAGCAGTTCTTC. Its protein product is CSARGFVWDTTYNEQFF. This rearrangement joins TRBV20-1 to TRBJ2-1; tentatively, D is TRBD1 (6 bases). Germline assignment: CDR1 DFQATT and CDR2 SNEGSKA (reference sequence). Trimming shortened V by 3 bases and J by 4 bases, and 22 bases separated the two germline ends. CDR3 length equals 17 residues.

The V call is TRBV7-8, the J call TRBJ1-5; tentatively, D is TRBD1 (6 bases). CDR3 length: 14 amino acids. The germline CDR1 and CDR2 sequences are SGHVS and FQNEAQ. V lost 5 bases and J 4 bases, leaving 12 bases between the germline ends. DNA of the CDR3: TGTGCCAGCAGCCCAGGGGTTGGGAATCAGCCCCAGCATTTT. Protein: CASSPGVGNQPQHF.

The V and J genes are TRBV7-9 and TRBJ2-3; 11 bases line up with TRBD2. Germline trimming cut 2 bases from V and 4 bases from J; bases unmatched to any gene: 5. The CDR3 runs to 16 residues. The germline V gene encodes CDR1 SEHNR and CDR2 FQNEAQ (reference sequence). CDR3 region: CASSLRLAGGADTQYF. CDR3 bases: TGTGCCAGCAGCTTAAGGCTAGCGGGGGGTGCAGATACGCAGTATTTT.

In its sample, this clonotype was seen a few times. The chain carries TRBV7-9 and TRBJ2-1; D remains ambiguous. CDR1 is SEHNR, CDR2 FQNEAQ, per germline (reference sequence). V lost 6 bases to trimming and J lost 4 bases, with 10 bases between them. The CDR3 has 13 amino acids. CDR3 coding DNA: TGTGCCAGCAGGGGGTGGCTGTACAATGAGCAGTTCTTC. Residues: CASRGWLYNEQFF.

The chain joins TRBV20-1 to TRBJ2-1; 7 nucleotides line up with TRBD2. This CDR3 spans 14 amino acids. CDR1 and CDR2 (germline): DFQATT, SNEGSKA (reference sequence). After removal of 6 bases from V and 3 bases from J, the junction contained 8 bases not matched to a gene. The CDR3 spells CSAHPTSNYNEQFF. CDR3 DNA sequence: TGCAGTGCCCACCCGACTAGCAACTACAATGAGCAGTTCTTC.

This chain links TRBV10-3 with TRBJ1-5; weak D call: TRBD1 (5 bases). Trimming stripped 5 bases from V and 6 bases from J, with 14 bases between. This CDR3 has 14 amino acids. The V gene's germline CDR1 is ENHRY and CDR2 SYGVKD. The CDR3 protein is CAISSGSVFQPQHF. CDR3 coding DNA: TGTGCCATCAGTTCAGGGAGCGTCTTTCAGCCCCAGCATTTT.

This rearrangement joins TRBV7-2 to TRBJ2-1, with TRBD1 identical over 11 bases. From germline, CDR1 is SGHTA and CDR2 FQGNSA. The junction had 4 bases not matched to a gene; V was cut back by 0 bases and J by 0 bases. The CDR3 is 18 amino acids. Here the CDR3 DNA reads TGTGCCAGCAGCTTAGCAGGGGACAGGGGGAGCTCCTACAATGAGCAGTTCTTC. Protein sequence: CASSLAGDRGSSYNEQFF.

This clonotype has a handful of counts. The chain recombines TRBV4-1 with TRBJ1-6, with TRBD1 matching over 7 bases. CDR1 MGHRA and CDR2 YSYEKL come from the germline V gene. The CDR3 length is 17 residues. The ends lost 1 base at V and 7 bases at J; junction bases unmatched: 10. This CDR3 reads CASSQGSQGPQNSPLHF. CDR3 sequence (DNA): TGCGCCAGCAGCCAAGGATCACAGGGGCCCCAAAATTCACCCCTCCACTTT.

The genes are TRBV5-1 and TRBJ1-3, with D possibly TRBD1 on 5 matching bases. Germline CDR1 is SGHRS and CDR2 is YFSETQ. V was trimmed by 1 base and J by 2 bases, leaving 10 bases between them. The CDR3 runs 15 residues. The CDR3 loop is CASSLRGDTGNTIYF. CDR3 nucleotides: TGCGCCAGCAGCTTGCGGGGGGATACTGGAAACACCATATATTTT.

V usage is TRBV5-5 and J usage is TRBJ1-5; D remains ambiguous. This CDR3 region has 13 residues. V dropped 0 bases and J dropped 0 bases, with 1 base sitting between them. Germline V gene sequence: CDR1 SGHKS, CDR2 YYEKEE (reference sequence). For the CDR3, the DNA is TGTGCCAGCAGCTTGGCTAGCAATCAGCCCCAGCATTTT. The encoded protein is CASSLASNQPQHF.

The rearrangement uses TRBV6-2 or TRBV6-3 and TRBJ2-7, with 7 nucleotides matching TRBD1. Germline lookup yields CDR1 MNHEY and CDR2 SVGEGT. The CDR3 runs to 14 residues. Trimming at V came to 7 bases and at J to 3 bases, leaving 9 bases not matched to a gene. This CDR3 reads CASIRTGPRYEQYF. In nucleotides, the CDR3 is TGTGCCAGCATCCGGACAGGCCCCCGCTACGAGCAGTACTTC.

This clonotype was observed a handful of times. V is TRBV2 and J is TRBJ1-6, with 7 bases that match TRBD1. CDR1 and CDR2 from the germline V gene are SNHLY and FYNNEI. With 6 bases clipped from V and 7 bases from J, the junction kept 6 bases outside the gene matches. CDR3 size: 14 residues. DNA for the CDR3: TGTGCCAGCAGAGCCGGGACAGTGAATTCACCCCTCCACTTT. Protein sequence: CASRAGTVNSPLHF.

By sample share, this clonotype is medium-sized. The chain joins TRBV20-1 to TRBJ1-5, with D perhaps TRBD1 (5 bases). The germline V and J ends were trimmed by 1 base and 2 bases, with 9 bases remaining between them. The CDR3 sequence is 14 residues long. Germline V lookup: CDR1 DFQATT, CDR2 SNEGSKA (reference sequence). The CDR3 DNA reads as TGCAGTGCTAGAGCAGGGATAGGCAATCAGCCCCAGCATTTT. Translation: CSARAGIGNQPQHF.

The J gene is TRBJ2-5, the V gene TRBV5-4, with 12 bases that match TRBD2. The CDR3 loop spans 15 amino acids. Looked up from germline, CDR1 is SGHNT and CDR2 is YYREEE (reference sequence). The ends lost 4 bases at V and 5 bases at J; junction bases unmatched: 6. The DNA for the CDR3 is TGTGCCAGCAGCAGACCCGGGACTAGCGGGGAGACCCAGTACTTC. This sequence encodes CASSRPGTSGETQYF.

In its sample, this clonotype was seen a few times. The chain joins TRBV14 to TRBJ1-1; D gene uncertain. The CDR3 is made up of 13 amino acids. Trimming pared 3 bases from V and 0 bases from J, leaving 5 bases between. Germline-derived CDR1 and CDR2 are SGHDN and FVKESK. DNA of the CDR3: TGTGCCAGCAGCCAGGGGATGAACACTGAAGCTTTCTTT. It translates to CASSQGMNTEAFF.

V is TRBV5-6 and J is TRBJ2-5, with 7 bases that match TRBD2. Trimming at V came to 4 bases and at J to 4 bases, leaving 7 bases not matched to a gene. Germline values: CDR1 SGHDT, CDR2 YYEEEE. The CDR3 spans 14 residues. The CDR3 region has the DNA TGTGCCAGCAGCCTCGGGGGGTTAGTAGAGACCCAGTACTTC. Its protein is CASSLGGLVETQYF.

The V call is TRBV27, the J call TRBJ1-6, with a tentative D call TRBD1 (6 bases). The length of the CDR3 is 15 residues. Trimming cost V 6 bases and J 7 bases, with 16 bases left between them. CDR1 MNHEY and CDR2 SMNVEV come from the germline V gene (reference sequence). CDR3 DNA: TGTGCCAGCAGCCCTGAGGGGGGGCTGAATTCACCCCTCCACTTT. Translating gives CASSPEGGLNSPLHF.

This clonotype was seen a few times. CDR3 coding DNA: TGTGCCAGTAAAAGGGGACCATCCTACGAGCAGTACTTC. Amino acids: CASKRGPSYEQYF. The chain links TRBV19 to TRBJ2-7, with D perhaps matching TRBD1 or TRBD2 (5 bases each). This CDR3 comprises 13 residues. The ends were cut back, 7 bases at V and 1 base at J, with 11 bases in the middle. Germline CDR1 reads LNHDA; CDR2 reads SQIVND (reference sequence).

This chain connects TRBV29-1 to TRBJ1-2; unclear D gene. V gave up 3 bases and J gave up 5 bases, with 16 bases separating them. Germline V gene data show CDR1 as SQVTM and CDR2 as ANQGSEA. This CDR3 is built from 14 residues. CDR3 nucleotide sequence: TGCAGCGTTGATAAAGCAACAGAAGCTTATGGCTACACCTTC. It encodes CSVDKATEAYGYTF.

This chain joins TRBV7-2 and TRBJ1-1, with D uncertain. The CDR3 is 14 residues long. Germline lookup yields CDR1 SGHTA and CDR2 FQGNSA. Deletions cut 4 bases from V and 1 base from J, with 10 bases between. The CDR3 nucleotides are TGTGCCAGCAGCTCGCCGGGCAAGAACACTGAAGCTTTCTTT. Protein: CASSSPGKNTEAFF.

This clonotype was picked up a small number of times. J is TRBJ2-2 and V is TRBV6-5; D is unresolved. The CDR3 loop spans 17 amino acids. Germline CDR1 and CDR2: MNHEY and SVGAGI. The V and J ends lost 0 bases and 7 bases respectively, with 18 bases between them. Here the CDR3 DNA reads TGTGCCAGCAGTTACTCGAACCCACTGGGTGGGCACGGGGAGCTGTTTTTT. As protein: CASSYSNPLGGHGELFF.

The table lists this clonotype with a few counts. The rearrangement joins TRBV7-2 to TRBJ1-5, with D hard to call. V gave up 5 bases and J gave up 0 bases, with 11 bases separating them. Germline V gene sequence: CDR1 SGHTA, CDR2 FQGNSA. The CDR3 loop spans 15 amino acids. Written as DNA, the CDR3 is TGTGCCAGCAGCCCGACGAGGACTAGCAATCAGCCCCAGCATTTT. Its protein is CASSPTRTSNQPQHF.

The chain has TRBV10-2 and TRBJ1-6; D not resolved. The germline CDR1 and CDR2 sequences are WSHSY and SAAADI. Trimming pared 10 bases from V and 0 bases from J, leaving 13 bases between. The CDR3 has 15 residues. Written as DNA, the CDR3 is TGCGCCACTAGAGCGGGGAGCTCCTATAATTCACCCCTCCACTTT. Protein product: CATRAGSSYNSPLHF.

This clonotype has a handful of counts. This chain connects TRBV6-1 to TRBJ1-1, with TRBD1 identical over 8 bases. The CDR3 sequence is 14 residues long. With V trimmed by 6 bases and J by 1 base, 4 bases remained unmatched. CDR1 and CDR2 (germline): MNHNS, SASEGT. The CDR3 region has the DNA TGTGCCAGCAGCCACGGACAGGGGAACACTGAAGCTTTCTTT. Protein sequence: CASSHGQGNTEAFF.

The genes are TRBV7-2 and TRBJ2-7; the D gene is possibly TRBD1 (6 bases). This CDR3 comprises 14 residues. V shed 2 bases and J shed 5 bases, with 13 bases lying between them. Looked up from germline, CDR1 is SGHTA and CDR2 is FQGNSA. The CDR3 loop is CASSLQDGGHEQYF. The CDR3 DNA follows: TGTGCCAGCAGCTTACAGGATGGGGGCCACGAGCAGTACTTC.

Sample share makes this clonotype medium-sized. The V and J genes are TRBV2 and TRBJ2-7; 12 bases fit TRBD2. This CDR3 contains 15 residues. The V gene's germline CDR1 is SNHLY and CDR2 FYNNEI. Losses at the gene ends were 8 bases for V and 3 bases for J; bases not matched to a gene: 8. CDR3 DNA: TGTGCCAGCGGGCTAGCGGGAGGGCCGGACTACGAGCAGTACTTC. Translating gives CASGLAGGPDYEQYF.

This sequence joins TRBV20-1 and TRBJ2-1, with 8 bases identical to TRBD2. V dropped 4 bases and J dropped 5; count of bases not matched to a gene: 4. The CDR3 has 13 residues. Looked up from germline, CDR1 is DFQATT and CDR2 is SNEGSKA (reference sequence). The CDR3 sequence is CSAMGLVHNEQFF. CDR3 DNA: TGCAGTGCTATGGGACTAGTTCACAATGAGCAGTTCTTC.

The chain combines TRBV12-3 or TRBV12-4 with TRBJ2-1, with D uncertain. V shed 5 bases and J shed 15 bases, with 20 bases lying between them. This CDR3 comprises 13 residues. For the CDR3, the DNA is TGTGCCAGCAGTCACCGACGACTGATACGACCGTTCTTC. This encodes CASSHRRLIRPFF.

The rearrangement uses TRBV6-1 and TRBJ1-6; 7 nucleotides agree with TRBD1. The CDR3 totals 14 residues. Germline V gene lookup returns CDR1 MNHNS and CDR2 SASEGT. Losses at the gene ends were 6 bases for V and 7 bases for J; bases not matched to a gene: 6. The DNA of the CDR3 is TGTGCCAGCAGCCGACAGGGCCACAATTCACCCCTCCACTTT. Translating gives CASSRQGHNSPLHF.

A single count supports this clonotype. The J gene is TRBJ2-2, the V gene TRBV6-1, with a tentative D call TRBD2 (6 bases). The CDR3 sequence is 17 residues long. The germline CDR1 and CDR2 sequences are MNHNS and SASEGT. The germline V and J ends were trimmed by 1 base and 6 bases, with 18 bases remaining between them. In DNA form, the CDR3 reads TGTGCCAGCAGTGAAGAGGAGGGTGGATTCCTCCCCGGGGAGCTGTTTTTT. Translating gives CASSEEEGGFLPGELFF.